This entry features one TCR beta chain sequence. This record comes from a study of T cell changes during pregnancy in multiple sclerosis. This table comes from immunoSEQ multiplex PCR, and its TCRdb copy is limited to in-frame clones, with some not included. Found here are tens of thousands of clones, 85% to 95% of them singletons; the top ten hold 2.1%. The V gene end was trimmed by 4 bases and the J gene end by 10 bases; junction bases not matched to a gene: 8. This CDR3 comprises 15 residues. Germline V lookup: CDR1 MNHNS, CDR2 SASEGT. The sequence was collected from a female donor in good health, enrolled as a control in a pregnancy study. This chain joins TRBV6-1 and TRBJ2-3; 13 bases map to TRBD2. Sequencing was performed on peripheral blood, taken in the second trimester of pregnancy. The CDR3 bases are TGTGCCAGCAGTGCGGCCGGGACTAGCGGGATACCGCAGTATTTT. Its translation: CASSAAGTSGIPQYF.